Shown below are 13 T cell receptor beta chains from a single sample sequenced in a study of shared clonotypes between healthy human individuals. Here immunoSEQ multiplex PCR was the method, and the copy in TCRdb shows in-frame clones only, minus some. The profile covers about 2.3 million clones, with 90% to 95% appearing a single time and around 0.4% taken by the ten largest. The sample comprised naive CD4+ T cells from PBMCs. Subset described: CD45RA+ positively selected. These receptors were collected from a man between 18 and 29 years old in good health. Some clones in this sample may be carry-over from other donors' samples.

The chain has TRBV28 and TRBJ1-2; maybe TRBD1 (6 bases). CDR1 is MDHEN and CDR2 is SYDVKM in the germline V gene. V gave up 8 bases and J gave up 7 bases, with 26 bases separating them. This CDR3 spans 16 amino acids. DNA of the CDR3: TGTGCCAGCCGGGGGGGGGCAGGCTCGCTTTCTTTTGGCTACACCTTC. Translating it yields CASRGGAGSLSFGYTF.

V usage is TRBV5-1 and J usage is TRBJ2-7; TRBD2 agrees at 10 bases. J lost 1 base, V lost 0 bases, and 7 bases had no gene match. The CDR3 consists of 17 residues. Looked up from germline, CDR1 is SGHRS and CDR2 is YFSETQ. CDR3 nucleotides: TGCGCCAGCAGCTTGGATCTAGCGGGAGTGAATTCCTACGAGCAGTACTTC. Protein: CASSLDLAGVNSYEQYF.

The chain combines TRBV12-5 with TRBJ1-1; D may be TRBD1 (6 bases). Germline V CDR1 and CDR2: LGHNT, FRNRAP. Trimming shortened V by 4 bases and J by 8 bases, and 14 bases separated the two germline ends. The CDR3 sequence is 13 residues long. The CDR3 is CASGSGAQGEAFF. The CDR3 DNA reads TGTGCTAGTGGTTCTGGTGCTCAGGGGGAAGCTTTCTTT.

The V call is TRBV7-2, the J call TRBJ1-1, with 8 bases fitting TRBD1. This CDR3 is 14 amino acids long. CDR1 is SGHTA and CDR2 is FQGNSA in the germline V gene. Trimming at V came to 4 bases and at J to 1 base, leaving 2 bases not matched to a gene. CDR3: CASSWTGSNTEAFF. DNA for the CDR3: TGTGCCAGCAGCTGGACAGGGTCGAACACTGAAGCTTTCTTT.

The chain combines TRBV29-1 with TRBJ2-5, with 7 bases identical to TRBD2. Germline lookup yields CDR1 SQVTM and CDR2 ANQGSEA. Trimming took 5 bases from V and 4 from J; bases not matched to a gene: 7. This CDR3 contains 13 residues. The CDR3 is CSVLLAGRETQYF. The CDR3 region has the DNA TGCAGCGTTCTCTTAGCGGGTCGAGAGACCCAGTACTTC.

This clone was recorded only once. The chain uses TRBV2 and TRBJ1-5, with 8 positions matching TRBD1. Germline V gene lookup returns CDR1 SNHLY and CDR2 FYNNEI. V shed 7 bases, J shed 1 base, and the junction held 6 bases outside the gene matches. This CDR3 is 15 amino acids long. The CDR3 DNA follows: TGTGCCAGCACCCCAGGACAGGGCAGCAATCAGCCCCAGCATTTT. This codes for CASTPGQGSNQPQHF.

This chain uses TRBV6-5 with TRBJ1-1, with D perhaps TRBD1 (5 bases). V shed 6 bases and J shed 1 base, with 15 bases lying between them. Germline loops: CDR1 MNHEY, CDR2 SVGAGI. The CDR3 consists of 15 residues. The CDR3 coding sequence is TGTGCCAGCAGCCCGCCGAAGGGGCGGAACACTGAAGCTTTCTTT. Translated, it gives CASSPPKGRNTEAFF.

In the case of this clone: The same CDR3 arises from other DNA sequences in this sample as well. CDR3 DNA sequence: TGTGCCAGCTCCCCGGGACAAAACTACGAGCAGTACTTC. The encoded protein is CASSPGQNYEQYF. The rearrangement uses TRBV18 and TRBJ2-7; D might be TRBD1 (6 bases). The CDR3 runs to 13 residues. Per germline, CDR1 KGHSH and CDR2 LQKENI. V was cut by 6 bases and J by 3 bases, with 12 bases left in between. The full variable domain, rest sourced from reference TRBV18 and TRBJ2-7, is NAGVMQNPRHLVRRRGQEARLRCSPMKGHSHVYWYRQLPEEGLKFMVYLQKENIIDESGMPKERFSAEFPKEGPSILRIQQVVRGDSAAYFCASSPGQNYEQYFGPGTRLTVT.

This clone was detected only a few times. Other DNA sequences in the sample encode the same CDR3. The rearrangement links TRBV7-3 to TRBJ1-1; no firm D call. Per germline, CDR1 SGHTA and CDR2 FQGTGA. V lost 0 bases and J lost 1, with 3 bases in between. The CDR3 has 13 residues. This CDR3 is CASSLTRNTEAFF. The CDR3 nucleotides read TGTGCCAGCAGCTTAACTCGGAACACTGAAGCTTTCTTT.

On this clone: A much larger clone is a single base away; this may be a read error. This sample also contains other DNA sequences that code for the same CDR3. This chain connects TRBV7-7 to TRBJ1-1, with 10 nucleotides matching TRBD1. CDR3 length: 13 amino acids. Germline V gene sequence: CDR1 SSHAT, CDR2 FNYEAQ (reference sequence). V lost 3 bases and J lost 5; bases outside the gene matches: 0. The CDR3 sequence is CASSLDRGTEAFF. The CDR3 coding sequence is TGTGCCAGCAGCTTGGACAGGGGGACTGAAGCTTTCTTT.

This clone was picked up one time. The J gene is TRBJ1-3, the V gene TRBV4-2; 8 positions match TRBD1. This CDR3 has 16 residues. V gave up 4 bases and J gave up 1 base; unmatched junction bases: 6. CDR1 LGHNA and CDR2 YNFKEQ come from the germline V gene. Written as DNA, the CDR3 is TGTGCCAGCAGCCGGGACAGGACTTTATCTGGAAACACCATATATTTT. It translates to CASSRDRTLSGNTIYF.

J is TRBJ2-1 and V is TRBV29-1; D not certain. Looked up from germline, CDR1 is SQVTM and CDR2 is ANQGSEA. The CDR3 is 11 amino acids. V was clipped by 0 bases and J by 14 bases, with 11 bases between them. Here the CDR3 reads CSVEDPDFKFF. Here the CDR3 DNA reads TGCAGCGTTGAAGATCCCGATTTTAAGTTCTTC.

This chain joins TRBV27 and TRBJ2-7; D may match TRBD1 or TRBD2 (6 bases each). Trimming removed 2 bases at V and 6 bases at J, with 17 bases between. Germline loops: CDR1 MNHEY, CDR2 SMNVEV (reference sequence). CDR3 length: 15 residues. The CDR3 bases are TGTGCCAGCAGTTTAATAGCTAGGGGGGAAGCCGAGCAGTACTTC. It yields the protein CASSLIARGEAEQYF.